The sequence of this T cell receptor beta chain was determined in a study of cytomegalovirus exposure and HLA in healthy donors. The CDR3 runs 15 residues. Germline assignment: CDR1 LNHDA and CDR2 SQIVND (reference sequence). V lost 0 bases and J 5 bases, leaving 13 bases between the germline ends. Notes on this clone: What it recognizes is unknown.

Overall study findings and caveats: Earlier analysis found most TCR beta V segments productive about 87% or about 30% of the time. Per a later analysis, HLA-associated TCR beta chains showed more clonal expansion than other, equally common TCR beta chains. Presence/absence analysis assumed near-uniform sequencing depth across donors.

A multiplex PCR was run with 60 Vbeta primers and 13 Jbeta primers. Assay used: immunoSEQ multiplex PCR; TCRdb lists only in-frame clones, some missing. Its listing shows tens of thousands of clones. The chain recombines TRBV19 with TRBJ2-5, with D possibly matching TRBD1 (5 bases). The sequencing input was PBMCs. This TCR was recovered from a woman between 55 and 75 years old in good health and CMV-seronegative. CDR3 DNA sequence: TGTGCCAGTAGTATAGAGGGGAATAGGGGTGAGACCCAGTACTTC. It codes for CASSIEGNRGETQYF.